The clone carrying this TCR beta chain showed up many times. This sample's time point: blood at routine non-recurrence follow-up after resection. Unsorted samples of tumor, nontumor lung or frozen PBMC had their whole RNA sequenced. TCRdb called the 5' RACE reads again in MiXCR, with one record for every CDR3 protein. This sample has about 120,000 distinct CDR3 sequences; 9% to 15% occur once, and the top ten carry around a sixth. Trimming took off 5 bases at V and 3 bases at J, with 35 bases between the two ends. This CDR3 spans 22 amino acids. Germline lookup yields CDR1 MDHEN and CDR2 SYDVKM. The data stem from a study of spatial heterogeneity in lung cancer.

The TCR sequence derives from a male donor with early-stage non-small cell lung cancer. Source: PBMCs, taken at follow-up. V gene TRBV28 combines with J gene TRBJ2-1; D may be TRBD1 (6 bases). In DNA, the CDR3 is TGTGCCAGCAGTCCATGGGGGACACAGGAACATTTATTCGAATGGGGCTACAATGAGCAGTTCTTC. This encodes CASSPWGTQEHLFEWGYNEQFF.